This T cell receptor (beta chain) was found in a study of cytomegalovirus exposure and HLA in healthy donors. It was with 60 Vbeta and 13 Jbeta primers that the PCR ran. TCRdb's table, derived via immunoSEQ multiplex PCR, lists solely in-frame clones and lacks some. The sample records 150,000 to 200,000 clones, roughly 67% being singletons. J lost 2 bases, V lost 8 bases, and 9 bases had no gene match. The CDR3 has 14 residues. Germline loops: CDR1 SNHLY, CDR2 FYNNEI. The sequence came from a woman aged 18-35 years in good health and CMV-seropositive. The chain has TRBV2 and TRBJ2-7; 7 bases are shared with TRBD2. Sample: PBMCs. The CDR3 reads CASSMGGSTYEQYF. CDR3 DNA: TGTGCCAGCTCCATGGGGGGGAGCACCTACGAGCAGTACTTC.